This T cell receptor beta chain was found in a study of CXCR3-negative and CXCR3-positive naive CD8 T cells. Regarding the study as a whole: In CXCR3-positive naive cells, the TRB CDR3s were more hydrophobic than in CXCR3-negative naive cells.

All TRB cDNA libraries came from 5' RACE performed with UMI labels. TCRdb reworked the 5' RACE reads into one entry per CDR3 protein, no DNA. The sample has 95,000 to 100,000 distinct CDR3 sequences. Germline-derived CDR1 and CDR2 are MNHNY and SVGAGI (reference sequence). The length of the CDR3 is 16 residues. A note on this clonotype: The antigen remains undetermined.

The clonotype was recovered from a human donor in good health. Some clones in this sample may be carry-over from other donors' samples. The V call is TRBV6-6, the J call TRBJ2-1; TCRdb names TRBD1, which stays unverified in the absence of DNA. The specimen sequenced was naive CXCR3+ CD8+ T cells from blood. The subset here: CD45RO-CCR7+CD27+CD95- naive CD8+ T cells expressing CXCR3 (TNR3+). CDR3 amino acids: CASSYSTDRAYNEQFF.